These T cell receptor beta chains were read from a single sample in a study of CXCR3-negative and CXCR3-positive naive CD8 T cells. Following a re-call of the 5' RACE reads, TCRdb has one entry per CDR3 protein and lacks DNA. This table holds 45,000 to 75,000 distinct CDR3 sequences. Sequencing was performed on naive CXCR3- CD8+ T cells from blood. Every receptor here comes from a human donor in good health. Some clones in this sample may be carry-over from other donors' samples. The CDR3 runs from the conserved cysteine through the conserved F or W. The order of the fields is V gene, clone size, J gene, CDR3 protein. Only some rows state a clone size, as once, few, many or a class for expanded clones.

>TRBV29-1|-|TRBJ2-2
CSVEDAGELFF
>TRBV4-2|-|TRBJ2-7
CASSQDPGRNYEQYF
>TRBV28|-|TRBJ2-5
CASTWQYLGETQYF
>TRBV29-1|-|TRBJ2-7
CSVSPSDSPYEQYF
>TRBV6-4|-|TRBJ2-5
CASSDTRSLTLPRQFF
>TRBV9|-|TRBJ2-1
CASSAPPGNEQFF
>TRBV4-3|-|TRBJ2-3
CASSPTISTDTQYF
>TRBV5-5|-|TRBJ2-1
CASRLRTGLSNEPFF
>TRBV24-1|-|TRBJ2-5
CATTGLAGAPGTQYF
>TRBV19|-|TRBJ2-1
CASSEGQGASNEQFF
>TRBV7-2|-|TRBJ2-7
CASSRTRTPYEQYF
>TRBV29-1|-|TRBJ1-3
CSVEARPPSSGNTIYF
>TRBV7-3|-|TRBJ2-3
CASSLRPSGVVDTQYF
>TRBV5-6|-|TRBJ2-1
CASSLVTRPLHNEQFF
>TRBV4-3|-|TRBJ1-5
CASSQDLGTASNQPQHF
>TRBV5-5|-|TRBJ2-7
CASSFKTGESEQYF
>TRBV12-3/TRBV12-4|-|TRBJ2-3
CASSLATGTSGGTEDTQYF
>TRBV5-1|-|TRBJ2-3
CASSLARPISVEDTQYF
>TRBV6-6|-|TRBJ2-7
CASSFGDSSYEQYF
>TRBV7-3|-|TRBJ2-7
CASSLVDRSEQYF
>TRBV7-7|-|TRBJ2-7
CASSLGTGAYEQYF
>TRBV7-3|-|TRBJ2-1
CASSPPQTGTRDDNEQFF
>TRBV15|-|TRBJ2-5
CATSRDLSGTETQYF
>TRBV2|-|TRBJ2-1
CASSGERGKYNEQFF
>TRBV7-2|-|TRBJ2-7
CASSRSGLAGGLGDEQYF
>TRBV7-9|-|TRBJ2-1
CASSSEQRTGYNEQFF
>TRBV20-1|-|TRBJ2-1
CSARSSEDNEQFF
>TRBV29-1|-|TRBJ2-7
CSAEGASYEQYF
>TRBV27|-|TRBJ2-5
CASSFRFNRQETQYF
>TRBV14|-|TRBJ2-3
CASSQDMRGAVGDTQYF
>TRBV15|-|TRBJ1-6
CATSHPELTHKTGESYNSPLHF
>TRBV7-9|-|TRBJ2-5
CASSQAGGWETQYF
>TRBV7-9|-|TRBJ2-3
CASSLGLSEADTQYF
>TRBV18|-|TRBJ2-2
CASYQGGGYTGELFF
>TRBV5-1|-|TRBJ2-7
CASSQGEYEQYF
>TRBV4-3|-|TRBJ1-1
CASSPGGRGESTEAFF
>TRBV29-1|-|TRBJ1-2
CSVAPSAVTGPSSYGYTF
>TRBV7-9|-|TRBJ2-7
CASSDLNFGQGYEQYF
>TRBV30|-|TRBJ2-1
CAWSVRLSSHEQFF
>TRBV14|-|TRBJ2-1
CASSQAWARRSYNEQFF
>TRBV21-1|-|TRBJ2-1
CASSRLNRGPTYNEQFF
>TRBV4-3|-|TRBJ1-1
CASSQEQGAGNTEAFF
>TRBV25-1|-|TRBJ1-5
CASSEYREYQPQHF
>TRBV2|-|TRBJ2-7
CASLPGNRYEQYF
>TRBV7-2|-|TRBJ2-3
CASSLGTGVVDTQYF
>TRBV6-2/TRBV6-3|-|TRBJ2-3
CASRESTDTQYF
>TRBV12-3/TRBV12-4|-|TRBJ2-5
CASTPGFVMETQYF
>TRBV28|-|TRBJ2-2
CASSFRGPGELFF
>TRBV20-1|-|TRBJ2-1
CSARVPPAGGGNEQFF
>TRBV27|medium-sized|TRBJ2-1
CASRLPGQGYNEQFF
>TRBV14|-|TRBJ1-1
CASSARGLNTEAFF
>TRBV5-1|-|TRBJ2-7
CASSLAGGGVEQYF
>TRBV20-1|-|TRBJ2-1
CSARAVERGEYNEQFF